This TCR beta chain was recovered during a study of identical twins (TCRdb year 2016). With respect to the entire study: TCR alpha and beta repertoires from monozygotic twins, unrelated adults of various ages and cord blood were deep-sequenced to test whether fetal clonotypes persist. Replicate twin experiments were performed at different times using different library preparation protocols to rule out contamination. Broad study findings and their caveats: In monozygotic twins, recombination models systematically underestimated out-of-frame TCR alpha sharing, but the models matched the sharing seen between unrelated individuals. Zero-insertion analyses could be partly confounded by invariant T cells such as MAIT and iNKT, though diverse VJ usage argued against such confounding for most clonotypes. Compared with coincidental sharing between unrelated individuals, an excess of low generation-probability sequences was observed among out-of-frame TCR alpha sequences shared between twins. Conclusions relied on cross-sectional statistical analysis, since the same donors could not be followed over many years. Excess twin sharing in beta out-of-frame sequences was weaker because fewer shared sequences lowered the signal-to-noise ratio. Fewer insertions were carried by abundant cord blood beta clonotypes; a weaker similar trend was observed in young adult naive repertoires, while no such trend was observed in memory repertoires.

Worth noting for this clonotype: The specificity of this receptor is unknown. No quality values exist for individual bases; no much larger clone is one base distant.

The library was built by means of 5' RACE. TCRdb shows the sequencer as Illumina HiSeq 2000. A universal primer binding site was introduced by template switching, and a unique molecular identifier was present in the final cDNA, enabling accurate counting of TCR cDNA molecules. Specific primers in the conserved constant-segment region were used to synthesize first-strand cDNA for the TCR alpha and beta chains. To control for contamination, each cDNA library was double barcoded with a SMART-Mk sample barcode plus Illumina barcodes. TruSeq adapter sequences, together with Illumina sample barcodes, were added in two successive PCR steps. The Illumina HiSeq platform was used with custom primers to sequence TCR alpha and beta cDNA libraries. Per the authors' processing: MiGEC was used to process raw reads and extract unique molecular identifiers, and MiXCR was used to find CDR3 positions. Recombination models were inferred per individual with the repgenHMM and IGoR tools using an EM algorithm. The tcR package in R was used for shared clonotype analysis, with sharing normalized by the product of cloneset sizes. To study raw recombination without the effects of thymic and clonal selection, out-of-frame nonproductive sequences were analyzed. TCRdb passed the public sequencing reads through fastp at Q25 and MiXCR, retaining productive beta sequences. Merged by CDR3 protein, the rows form single entries marked with the most common genes and DNA. Clone size and V and J calls follow TCRdb, not the original study. Present in this sample are fewer than 500,000 distinct CDR3 sequences, around an eighth of which were seen just once. The ten biggest clones cover more than 0.8% of the sample.

Only healthy Caucasian donors were included. The twin cohort consisted of three pairs of female monozygotic twins, all aged 18 to 29 years. Positive isolation kits from Invitrogen were used to isolate CD4+ and CD8+ T cell populations. Sequences DFQATT (CDR1) and SNEGSKA (CDR2) are obtained from the germline V gene (reference sequence). Measured from the cysteine to the phenylalanine, the CDR3 is 14 residues long. Only CDR3 DNA remains: 42 bases, in frame from the first base. The germline ends are 12 bases apart after V is trimmed by 6 bases and J by 0 bases. This sample was also put to use in a study of yellow fever vaccine responses in identical twins. That second publication adds: According to the authors, in identical twins the way T cells responded to vaccination appeared partly convergent and partly personalized. The study precisely tracked vaccine-responding T cell clones in identical twins.

This sequence originates from a woman between 18 and 30 years old in good health. The receptor chain draws on TRBV20-1 and TRBJ1-5, with no reliable assignment of the D segment. The sequenced material came from CD4+ T cells sorted from blood. In nucleotide form, the sequence is TGCAGTGCCTCAGAGTTTCATAGCAATCAGCCCCAGCATTTT. Its translation reads: CSASEFHSNQPQHF.